These T cell receptor beta chains were read from a single sample in a study of T cell responses to AZD1222 COVID-19 vaccine. The method was immunoSEQ multiplex PCR; TCRdb's version includes in-frame clones alone and lacks a portion of them. The table shows more than 150,000 clones, with approximately 90% occurring only once. The material sequenced was peripheral blood, taken 28 days after the second AZD1222 dose. These receptors were obtained from an adult who received the AZD1222 COVID-19 vaccine. CDR3s include the opening cysteine and the closing phenylalanine or tryptophan. The D gene is left open where the match is weak. Only part of the rows carry a size: once, few, many, or a class if the clone is expanded.

size,J,D,V,DNA,CDR3
.,TRBJ1-1,.,TRBV3-1/TRBV3-2,TGTGCCAGCAGCCAAGGGGGCGGAGACACTGAAGCTTTCTTT,CASSQGGGDTEAFF
once,TRBJ1-2,TRBD1,TRBV28,TGTGCCAGCAGTCCTGCGGGACAGGGCACCTTTTGGTATGGCTACACCTTC,CASSPAGQGTFWYGYTF
.,TRBJ1-1,.,TRBV7-8,TGTGCCAGCAGCTACTCGGCCCTTACAGGGAACACTGAAGCTTTCTTT,CASSYSALTGNTEAFF
few,TRBJ1-3,.,TRBV2,TGTGCAAAGATGACCCCCCAGGGGACTGGAAACACCATATATTTT,CAKMTPQGTGNTIYF
.,TRBJ2-5,.,TRBV7-2,TGTGCCAGCAGCTTAGTAGGCTCTAGGGGTAGAGAGACCCAGTACTTC,CASSLVGSRGRETQYF
.,TRBJ1-4,.,TRBV11-2,TGTGCCAGCAGCCCTATAGGGCACCTTGGTGAAAAACTGTTTTTT,CASSPIGHLGEKLFF
.,TRBJ1-2,.,TRBV4-1,TGCGCCAGCAGCCAAGAGGTCGCAGTCTTACGAGGCTACACCTTC,CASSQEVAVLRGYTF
.,TRBJ2-7,TRBD2,TRBV11-2,TGTGCCAGCAGCCCGGGACTAGCTAACGAGCAGTACTTC,CASSPGLANEQYF
.,TRBJ1-1,.,TRBV29-1,TGCAGCGTTGGTGTGGAGAACACTGAAGCTTTCTTT,CSVGVENTEAFF
.,TRBJ1-1,TRBD1,TRBV7-6,TGTGCCAGCAGATCGGGACAGGGAAATGCTGAAGCTTTCTTT,CASRSGQGNAEAFF
few,TRBJ2-7,.,TRBV10-2,TGCGCCAGCAGCCTTAGAAACGAGCAGTACTTC,CASSLRNEQYF
.,TRBJ1-4,.,TRBV2,TGTGCCAGCAAGCGTGAAAAACTGTTTTTT,CASKREKLFF
.,TRBJ2-1,.,TRBV14,TGTGCCAGCAGCCAAGCCCGCCCGGGACCCGGAAATGAGCAGTTCTTC,CASSQARPGPGNEQFF
.,TRBJ1-4,.,TRBV4-2,TGTGCCAGCAGCCATCCACGGGCAACTAATGAAAAACTGTTTTTT,CASSHPRATNEKLFF
.,TRBJ1-1,.,TRBV3-1/TRBV3-2,TGTGCCACCTATAACACTGAAGCTTTCTTT,CATYNTEAFF
.,TRBJ1-1,.,TRBV18,TGTGCCAGCTCACCAGGTTACGAGAACACTGAAGCTTTCTTT,CASSPGYENTEAFF
.,TRBJ1-2,.,TRBV3-1/TRBV3-2,TGTGCCAGCAGCCAAGCCCAGGGACATTACTATGGCTACACCTTC,CASSQAQGHYYGYTF
few,TRBJ1-2,.,TRBV4-1,TGCGCCAGCAGTCATCGATCGTATGGCTACACCTTC,CASSHRSYGYTF
.,TRBJ2-5,.,TRBV2,TGTGCCAGCAGTGGACCGTACCAAGAGACCCAGTACTTC,CASSGPYQETQYF
.,TRBJ1-1,.,TRBV2,TGTGCCAGCAGGGCCGGGACTGAAGCTTTCTTT,CASRAGTEAFF
once,TRBJ2-1,.,TRBV28,TGTGCCAGCAGTTTATCGTGGGCGCAGTTCTTC,CASSLSWAQFF
.,TRBJ1-1,.,TRBV7-2,TGTGCCAGCAGTTGGAAGTCGGGGGGGACTGAAGCTTTCTTT,CASSWKSGGTEAFF
.,TRBJ1-5,.,TRBV28,TGTGCCAGCAAAAGTAGCAATCAGCCCCAGCATTTT,CASKSSNQPQHF
.,TRBJ1-1,TRBD1,TRBV5-5,TGTGCCAGCAGCTCCAGGGACAGCAGGAACACTGAAGCTTTCTTT,CASSSRDSRNTEAFF
.,TRBJ2-2,.,TRBV30,TGTGCCTGGAGTGTACGACAGGTCACCGGGGAGCTGTTTTTT,CAWSVRQVTGELFF
.,TRBJ1-1,.,TRBV29-1,TGCAGCGTGACCCGGGCGGGATCCCTCGAAGGTTTCTTT,CSVTRAGSLEGFF
.,TRBJ2-7,TRBD2,TRBV11-2,TGTGCCAGCAGCTTAGGCGGGGGGCCCCGGGAGCAGTACTTC,CASSLGGGPREQYF
.,TRBJ2-5,.,TRBV9,TGTGCCAGCAGCCCGCAAGATTGGGTAGGGACCCAGTACTTC,CASSPQDWVGTQYF
medium-sized,TRBJ2-2,TRBD2,TRBV7-2,TGTGCCAGCAGCTCCCCCCGAAGCGGGGGGGTTCGGGGCACCGGGGAGCTGTTTTTT,CASSSPRSGGVRGTGELFF
.,TRBJ1-2,.,TRBV6-5,TGTGCGATTGCAACCGGGGTCCATGGCTACACCTTC,CAIATGVHGYTF
.,TRBJ1-4,TRBD1,TRBV6-6,TGTGCCAGCAGTGGACAGGGGGCGCAGGCTAATGAAAAACTGTTTTTT,CASSGQGAQANEKLFF
.,TRBJ2-7,.,TRBV24-1,TGTGCCACCAGTGATGCGGGACCTCCCTACGAGCAGTACTTC,CATSDAGPPYEQYF
.,TRBJ1-1,TRBD1,TRBV5-1,TGCGCCAGCAGCCCCACAGGGGTTACTGAAGCTTTCTTT,CASSPTGVTEAFF
.,TRBJ2-7,.,TRBV4-1,TGCGCCAGCAGTCGGGACGGATCCTACGAGCAGTACTTC,CASSRDGSYEQYF
.,TRBJ2-7,TRBD2,TRBV7-9,TGTGCCAGCAGCCCCGGGTGGGGAGGGACCTACGAGCAGTACTTC,CASSPGWGGTYEQYF
.,TRBJ2-3,.,TRBV19,TGTGCCAGCGGAATACAGGGAGAAGATACGCAGTATTTT,CASGIQGEDTQYF
.,TRBJ2-3,TRBD1,TRBV29-1,TGCAGCGTCCGACAGGGGACAGATACGCAGTATTTT,CSVRQGTDTQYF
.,TRBJ2-1,TRBD2,TRBV28,TGTGCCAGCAGTACGACTAGCGGGAGGGACAATGAGCAGTTCTTC,CASSTTSGRDNEQFF
.,TRBJ2-7,.,TRBV9,TGTGCCAGCAGCCCCGAGGACGGGACGTTGCATTACGAGCAGTACTTC,CASSPEDGTLHYEQYF
.,TRBJ1-2,.,TRBV4-1,TGCGCCAGCAGCCAAGACCCATTTCAGGGAGCCTATGGCTACACCTTC,CASSQDPFQGAYGYTF
.,TRBJ1-5,.,TRBV28,TGTGCCAGCAGTTTGGCCAATCAGCCCCAGCATTTT,CASSLANQPQHF